This entry lists 11 T cell receptor beta chains sequenced from one sample in a study of PD-L1 blockade in urothelial cancer. Time point denoted: pretreatment peripheral blood. TCRdb's table, derived via immunoSEQ multiplex PCR, lists solely in-frame clones and lacks some. Counted here are tens of thousands of clones, approximately 86% occurring once; the ten biggest clones make up approximately 6.7%. The source material was PBMCs, sampled around atezolizumab (anti-PD-L1) treatment. The receptors were gathered from a middle-aged man with urothelial cancer.

On this clone itself: A junction end diverges from the germline sequence, so it may reflect a read error. This CDR3 is CASSSPPSRSHNEQFF. CDR3 nucleotides: TGTGCCAGCAGCTCTCCCCCGTCGCGCTCCCACAATGAGCAGTTCTTC. The chain uses TRBV7-9 and TRBJ2-1; no clear D. The CDR3 length is 16 residues. Looked up from germline, CDR1 is SEHNR and CDR2 is FQNEAQ (reference sequence).

The CDR3 DNA reads as TGTGCCATCAGTGAGGTTAAGGGGGCGTCCGCCGGGGAGCTGTTTTTT. It yields the protein CAISEVKGASAGELFF. This chain connects TRBV10-3 to TRBJ2-2, with 7 bases that match TRBD1. Germline V gives CDR1 ENHRY, CDR2 SYGVKD. Losses at the gene ends were 2 bases for V and 6 bases for J; bases not matched to a gene: 9. This CDR3 is built from 16 residues.

In its sample, this clone was seen once. This chain connects TRBV10-3 to TRBJ2-1, with 10 positions matching TRBD2. J gave up 5 bases and V 2 bases, and 6 bases lay outside the gene matches. Germline CDR1 ENHRY, CDR2 SYGVKD. The CDR3 is made up of 16 amino acids. The CDR3 sequence is CAISEASGGIHNEQFF. The CDR3 DNA follows: TGTGCCATCAGTGAGGCTAGCGGGGGTATACACAATGAGCAGTTCTTC.

The J gene is TRBJ1-2, the V gene TRBV6-5; 11 nucleotides match TRBD1. This CDR3 comprises 15 residues. CDR1 is MNHEY and CDR2 is SVGAGI in the germline V gene. V shed 4 bases, J shed 2 bases, and the junction held 3 bases outside the gene matches. This CDR3 reads CASSLDRGPNYGYTF. In nucleotides, the CDR3 is TGTGCCAGCAGTTTGGACAGGGGGCCCAACTATGGCTACACCTTC.

The V and J genes are TRBV9 and TRBJ2-3; TRBD1 might be the D (5 bases). Germline CDR1 SGDLS, CDR2 YYNGEE. This CDR3 contains 14 residues. V was cut by 3 bases and J by 8 bases, with 16 bases left in between. The CDR3 sequence: CASSGTPQLSTQYF. The CDR3 DNA reads as TGTGCCAGCAGCGGGACACCACAGCTAAGTACGCAGTATTTT.

The V gene is TRBV5-4, the J gene TRBJ2-7; no clear D gene. The CDR3 is 11 residues long. The V end lost 2 bases, the J end lost 6 bases, and 6 bases lay between the germline ends. Looked up from germline, CDR1 is SGHNT and CDR2 is YYREEE (reference sequence). CDR3 loop: CASSFESEQYF. The CDR3 DNA reads TGTGCCAGCAGCTTTGAGTCCGAGCAGTACTTC.

The rearrangement joins TRBV19 to TRBJ2-7; 9 bases are a match to TRBD2. This CDR3 region has 15 residues. Trimming at V came to 5 bases and at J to 2 bases, leaving 7 bases not matched to a gene. CDR1 LNHDA and CDR2 SQIVND come from the germline V gene (reference sequence). The CDR3: CASSPWASGTYEQYF. CDR3 DNA sequence: TGTGCCAGTAGTCCGTGGGCTAGCGGGACCTACGAGCAGTACTTC.

The chain has TRBV6-5 and TRBJ1-2, with D perhaps matching TRBD1 (5 bases). Germline-derived CDR1 and CDR2 are MNHEY and SVGAGI. V was cut by 6 bases and J by 8 bases, with 13 bases left in between. CDR3 length: 12 amino acids. The CDR3 coding sequence is TGTGCCAGCAGCCCTCAGGGAAGGGGCTACACCTTC. Translation gives CASSPQGRGYTF.

The chain is built from TRBV6-6 and TRBJ2-5; perhaps TRBD2 as D (6 bases). V gave up 0 bases and J gave up 5 bases, with 13 bases separating them. This CDR3 is 15 amino acids long. Germline CDR1 reads MNHNY; CDR2 reads SVGAGI (reference sequence). The CDR3 loop reads CASSYSRGTVETQYF. The CDR3 bases are TGTGCCAGCAGTTACTCTCGCGGGACGGTGGAGACCCAGTACTTC.

The chain couples TRBV7-9 to TRBJ1-1; D is perhaps TRBD1 (6 bases). Germline-derived CDR1 and CDR2 are SEHNR and FQNEAQ (reference sequence). V lost 3 bases, J lost 0 bases, and 8 bases lay in between. The CDR3 has 14 amino acids. The CDR3 sequence: CASSLTGMNTEAFF. CDR3 DNA sequence: TGTGCCAGCAGCTTGACAGGCATGAACACTGAAGCTTTCTTT.

In nucleotides, the CDR3 is TGTGCCAGCCGGGGGGAGGGCTACACCTTC. Translation: CASRGEGYTF. The chain carries TRBV6-5 and TRBJ1-2, with D possibly matching TRBD1 (5 bases). Germline-derived CDR1 and CDR2 are MNHEY and SVGAGI. The CDR3 extends over 10 amino acids. V was shortened by 8 bases and J by 8 bases, with 9 bases between the two germline ends.